This is a list of T cell receptor beta chains from one sample in a study of CD8+ T cells in alopecia areata. The protocol was immunoSEQ multiplex PCR, while the TCRdb copy is restricted to in-frame clones and leaves out a portion. The sample contains about 150,000 clones, 80% to 90% of which appear only once. The sequenced sample was CD8+ T cells sorted from blood, obtained at week 0. The source of these receptors is a human donor with alopecia areata. The CDR3 runs from the conserved cysteine through the conserved F or W. Each record gives: J gene, V gene, clone size, D gene, CDR3 protein, CDR3 DNA. The D gene is left open where the match is weak. Size tells how often a clone was seen (once, few, many) or the class of an expanded clone, and some rows leave it out.

J: TRBJ2-3; V: TRBV14; size: -; D: -; CDR3: CASSSLPAVGADTQYF; DNA: TGTGCCAGCAGCTCACTCCCGGCGGTGGGCGCAGATACGCAGTATTTT
J: TRBJ2-7; V: TRBV2; size: -; D: -; CDR3: CASSDWYEQYF; DNA: TGTGCCAGCAGTGATTGGTACGAGCAGTACTTC
J: TRBJ2-5; V: TRBV29-1; size: -; D: TRBD2; CDR3: CSVAFVAGEQETQYF; DNA: TGCAGCGTTGCCTTCGTAGCGGGAGAGCAAGAGACCCAGTACTTC
J: TRBJ2-3; V: TRBV13; size: -; D: TRBD2; CDR3: CASTTGGGAIGDTQYF; DNA: TGTGCCAGCACGACCGGCGGGGGGGCTATTGGAGATACGCAGTATTTT
J: TRBJ2-7; V: TRBV10-3; size: once; D: -; CDR3: CAISVGELSPWYEQYF; DNA: TGTGCCATCAGTGTGGGAGAACTGTCCCCTTGGTACGAGCAGTACTTC
J: TRBJ2-1; V: TRBV19; size: -; D: TRBD2; CDR3: CASMGRTSGNNEQFF; DNA: TGTGCCAGTATGGGGAGGACTAGCGGAAACAATGAGCAGTTCTTC
J: TRBJ1-2; V: TRBV19; size: -; D: -; CDR3: CASSGYGYTF; DNA: TGTGCCAGTAGCGGGTATGGCTACACCTTC
J: TRBJ2-2; V: TRBV23-1; size: few; D: -; CDR3: CASSHPIRVHF; DNA: TGCGCCAGCAGTCACCCTATCCGGGTCCATTTT
J: TRBJ2-1; V: TRBV6-6; size: once; D: TRBD1; CDR3: CASSYRDRLKYNEQFF; DNA: TGTGCCAGCAGTTACCGGGACAGATTAAAATACAATGAGCAGTTCTTC
J: TRBJ2-7; V: TRBV7-9; size: -; D: -; CDR3: CASMGLSPAEQYF; DNA: TGTGCCAGTATGGGGTTATCCCCGGCCGAGCAGTACTTC
J: TRBJ1-1; V: TRBV5-6; size: -; D: -; CDR3: CASSLGTLLNTEAFF; DNA: TGTGCCAGCAGCTTGGGGACACTTTTGAACACTGAAGCTTTCTTT
J: TRBJ2-3; V: TRBV9; size: -; D: -; CDR3: CASSAFDGSISDTQYF; DNA: TGTGCCAGCAGCGCCTTTGACGGGAGTATCTCAGATACGCAGTATTTT
J: TRBJ2-7; V: TRBV4-1; size: once; D: -; CDR3: CASSQGMTSVYEQYF; DNA: TGCGCCAGCAGCCAAGGCATGACTAGTGTCTACGAGCAGTACTTC
J: TRBJ2-7; V: TRBV7-2; size: -; D: TRBD2; CDR3: CASSGPQAGDYEQYF; DNA: TGTGCCAGCAGCGGCCCGCAAGCGGGGGACTACGAGCAGTACTTC
J: TRBJ2-6; V: TRBV29-1; size: -; D: TRBD1; CDR3: CSVEGGAGGAGANVLTF; DNA: TGCAGCGTTGAAGGCGGAGCAGGGGGTGCCGGGGCCAACGTCCTGACTTTC
J: TRBJ2-7; V: TRBV7-9; size: -; D: -; CDR3: CASSFPPTGQAYEQYF; DNA: TGTGCCAGCAGCTTCCCTCCGACGGGGCAGGCCTACGAGCAGTACTTC
J: TRBJ1-1; V: TRBV7-2; size: -; D: -; CDR3: CASGFLNTEAFF; DNA: TGTGCCAGCGGGTTTTTGAACACTGAAGCTTTCTTT
J: TRBJ2-1; V: TRBV6-5; size: few; D: TRBD2; CDR3: CASSYSTTGGIEQFF; DNA: TGTGCCAGCAGTTATTCCACCACGGGAGGAATTGAGCAGTTCTTC
J: TRBJ1-6; V: TRBV23-1; size: -; D: -; CDR3: CASSQAAGYQSPLHF; DNA: TGCGCCAGCAGTCAGGCCGCAGGGTACCAATCACCCCTCCACTTT
J: TRBJ2-3; V: TRBV30; size: -; D: TRBD2; CDR3: CAWRVGLAADAQYF; DNA: TGTGCCTGGAGAGTCGGACTAGCGGCAGATGCGCAGTATTTT
J: TRBJ1-1; V: TRBV9; size: once; D: TRBD1; CDR3: CASSARDRENTEAFF; DNA: TGTGCCAGCAGTGCCCGTGACAGGGAGAACACTGAAGCTTTCTTT
J: TRBJ2-7; V: TRBV2; size: -; D: -; CDR3: CASKVYASYEQYF; DNA: TGTGCCAGCAAGGTCTATGCTTCCTACGAGCAGTACTTC
J: TRBJ2-6; V: TRBV29-1; size: -; D: -; CDR3: CSVDASGANVLTF; DNA: TGCAGCGTTGATGCCTCTGGGGCCAACGTCCTGACTTTC
J: TRBJ1-1; V: TRBV9; size: -; D: TRBD1; CDR3: CASRDPRQGEDTEAFF; DNA: TGTGCCAGCCGCGACCCCCGACAGGGGGAGGACACTGAAGCTTTCTTT
J: TRBJ2-2; V: TRBV5-1; size: few; D: -; CDR3: CASSFAGSENTGELFF; DNA: TGCGCCAGCAGCTTCGCAGGGAGTGAGAACACCGGGGAGCTGTTTTTT
J: TRBJ2-3; V: TRBV6-4; size: -; D: TRBD2; CDR3: CASRGLAGADTQYF; DNA: TGTGCCAGCAGGGGACTAGCGGGAGCAGATACGCAGTATTTT
J: TRBJ2-1; V: TRBV9; size: -; D: -; CDR3: CASSLAVNEQFF; DNA: TGTGCCAGCAGCCTTGCCGTCAATGAGCAGTTCTTC
J: TRBJ2-3; V: TRBV27; size: -; D: TRBD1; CDR3: CASSTPGQGSPDTQYF; DNA: TGTGCCAGCAGTACGCCGGGACAGGGTAGCCCAGATACGCAGTATTTT
J: TRBJ1-2; V: TRBV4-1; size: -; D: -; CDR3: CASRYGTNYGYTF; DNA: TGCGCCAGCCGATACGGCACTAACTATGGCTACACCTTC
J: TRBJ1-1; V: TRBV7-8; size: once; D: -; CDR3: CASSLVNTEAFF; DNA: TGCGCCAGCAGCTTGGTGAACACTGAAGCTTTCTTT
J: TRBJ2-1; V: TRBV14; size: -; D: -; CDR3: CASSQDLGNEQFF; DNA: TGTGCCAGCAGCCAAGATCTTGGGAATGAGCAGTTCTTC
J: TRBJ2-4; V: TRBV29-1; size: -; D: -; CDR3: CSVPGRDKNIQYF; DNA: TGCAGCGTCCCCGGTCGCGACAAAAACATTCAGTACTTC
J: TRBJ2-5; V: TRBV6-1; size: -; D: -; CDR3: CASSSRQEETQYF; DNA: TGTGCCAGCAGCTCGAGACAGGAAGAGACCCAGTACTTC
J: TRBJ2-7; V: TRBV11-2; size: -; D: -; CDR3: CASSLIPTASSYEQYF; DNA: TGTGCCAGCAGCTTAATCCCGACTGCAAGCTCCTACGAGCAGTACTTC
J: TRBJ1-1; V: TRBV30; size: -; D: -; CDR3: CAWSVRRWTEAFF; DNA: TGTGCCTGGAGTGTACGCAGGTGGACTGAAGCTTTCTTT
J: TRBJ2-3; V: TRBV6-5; size: -; D: -; CDR3: CASRIGGDTQYF; DNA: TGTGCCAGCAGGATAGGGGGAGATACGCAGTATTTT
J: TRBJ2-1; V: TRBV7-9; size: -; D: TRBD2; CDR3: CASSSPASGSRAYNEQFF; DNA: TGTGCCAGCAGCTCCCCGGCTAGCGGGAGTAGGGCCTACAATGAGCAGTTCTTC
J: TRBJ2-1; V: TRBV19; size: -; D: -; CDR3: CASSIGVGAEQFF; DNA: TGTGCCAGTAGTATTGGGGTGGGGGCTGAGCAGTTCTTC
J: TRBJ2-7; V: TRBV27; size: -; D: -; CDR3: CASSLGGRQVPSSYEQYF; DNA: TGTGCCAGCAGTTTAGGGGGTCGGCAGGTCCCGTCTTCCTACGAGCAGTACTTC
J: TRBJ2-7; V: TRBV7-9; size: once; D: -; CDR3: CASSVRAQRDEQYF; DNA: TGTGCCAGCAGCGTAAGGGCACAGCGGGACGAGCAGTACTTC
J: TRBJ1-1; V: TRBV5-4; size: once; D: -; CDR3: CASSWGLPNTEAFF; DNA: TGTGCCAGCAGCTGGGGACTTCCGAACACTGAAGCTTTCTTT
J: TRBJ2-1; V: TRBV27; size: -; D: -; CDR3: CASKEYNEQFF; DNA: TGTGCCAGCAAGGAATACAATGAGCAGTTCTTC
J: TRBJ2-1; V: TRBV5-4; size: -; D: TRBD2; CDR3: CASSFSGGNEQFF; DNA: TGTGCCAGCAGCTTTAGCGGGGGCAATGAGCAGTTCTTC
J: TRBJ2-1; V: TRBV6-1; size: -; D: TRBD2; CDR3: CASSEATTSGSLYEQFF; DNA: TGTGCCAGCAGTGAAGCGACGACTAGCGGGAGTCTCTATGAGCAGTTCTTC
J: TRBJ2-7; V: TRBV27; size: -; D: -; CDR3: CASSLVAPSSYEQYF; DNA: TGTGCCAGCAGTTTAGTGGCTCCGAGCTCCTACGAGCAGTACTTC
J: TRBJ2-1; V: TRBV4-1; size: -; D: -; CDR3: CASSQVGVVPFF; DNA: TGCGCCAGCAGCCAAGTGGGGGTAGTTCCGTTCTTC
J: TRBJ2-7; V: TRBV29-1; size: -; D: -; CDR3: CSVDGQGKYEQYF; DNA: TGCAGCGTTGATGGGCAGGGGAAATACGAGCAGTACTTC
J: TRBJ1-3; V: TRBV7-6; size: -; D: TRBD1; CDR3: CASSTRTGESGNTIYF; DNA: TGTGCCAGCAGCACCAGGACAGGGGAGTCTGGAAACACCATATATTTT
J: TRBJ2-2; V: TRBV2; size: -; D: -; CDR3: CASSEPDRELFF; DNA: TGTGCCAGCAGTGAACCAGACCGGGAGCTGTTTTTT
J: TRBJ2-2; V: TRBV30; size: -; D: -; CDR3: CAWSEGGAGELFF; DNA: TGTGCCTGGAGTGAGGGGGGCGCCGGGGAGCTGTTTTTT